This T cell receptor beta chain is from a study of esophageal squamous cell carcinoma under preoperative chemotherapy. Study context: Both tumor-infiltrating lymphocytes and peripheral blood T cells were profiled. Points from the study as a whole: After chemotherapy, TCR diversity rose significantly in peripheral T cells but not in tumor-infiltrating lymphocytes. Abundant clones tended to shrink rather than expand after paclitaxel-nedaplatin.

Described time point: after preoperative PTX-NDP chemotherapy. Paclitaxel-nedaplatin chemotherapy was given to patients ahead of their surgery. TCRdb re-derived calls from the PCR reads in MiXCR, one entry per CDR3 protein. The sample holds roughly 10,000 distinct CDR3 sequences, approximately 49% seen once. By its share, this clonotype is medium-sized (0.01 to 0.1%). No antigen is known for it. CDR3 length: 16 amino acids. The germline V and J ends were trimmed by 5 bases and 7 bases, with 21 bases remaining between them. Germline V gene data show CDR1 as SGHVS and CDR2 as FQNEAQ. The TCR comes from a human donor with esophageal squamous cell carcinoma. The donor label of this sample is uncertain. This material was acquired from a patient given preoperative chemotherapy. V usage is TRBV7-8 and J usage is TRBJ2-1; tentative D call: TRBD2 (6 bases). Here the CDR3 reads CASSQSRRRVYNEQFF. CDR3 in DNA: TGTGCCAGCAGCCAGTCTAGGAGGAGGGTTTATAATGAGCAGTTCTTC. The variable domain in full, completed from reference TRBV7-8 and TRBJ2-1, reads GAGVSQSPRYKVAKRGQDVALRCDPISGHVSLFWYQQALGQGPEFLTYFQNEAQLDKSGLPSDRFFAERPEGSVSTLKIQRTQQEDSAVYLCASSQSRRRVYNEQFFGPGTRLTVL.